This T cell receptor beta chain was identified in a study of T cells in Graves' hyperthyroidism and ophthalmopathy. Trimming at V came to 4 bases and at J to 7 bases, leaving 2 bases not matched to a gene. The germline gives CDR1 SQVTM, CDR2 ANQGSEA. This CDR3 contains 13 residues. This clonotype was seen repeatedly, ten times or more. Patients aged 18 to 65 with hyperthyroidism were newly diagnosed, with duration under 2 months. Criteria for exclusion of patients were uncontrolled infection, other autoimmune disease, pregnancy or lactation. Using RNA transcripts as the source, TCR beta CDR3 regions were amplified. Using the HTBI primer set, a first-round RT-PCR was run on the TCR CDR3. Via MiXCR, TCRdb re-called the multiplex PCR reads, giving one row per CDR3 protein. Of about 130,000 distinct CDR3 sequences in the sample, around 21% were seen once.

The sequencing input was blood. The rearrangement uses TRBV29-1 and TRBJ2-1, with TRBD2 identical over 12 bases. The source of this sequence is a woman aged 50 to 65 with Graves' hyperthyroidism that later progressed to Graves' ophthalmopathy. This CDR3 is CSVATSGRNEQFF. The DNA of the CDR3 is TGCAGCGTTGCGACTAGCGGGAGAAATGAGCAGTTCTTC.